The 20 T cell receptor beta chains in this list originate from one sample, sequenced in a study of blood T cell repertoires in COVID-19. Only in-frame clones appear in the TCRdb table, and some are missing; sequencing was by immunoSEQ multiplex PCR. The sample holds 200,000 to 300,000 clones, about 81% seen once. Sample: peripheral blood. The source is a woman aged 55-69 years with active or convalescent COVID-19.

V and J are TRBV29-1 and TRBJ1-2; D not resolved. There are 10 residues in the CDR3. V was shortened by 6 bases and J by 3 bases, with 5 bases between the two germline ends. The germline V gene encodes CDR1 SQVTM and CDR2 ANQGSEA. CDR3 coding DNA: TGCAGCGTGTCTCACTATGGCTACACCTTC. It yields the protein CSVSHYGYTF. Full variable domain (rest looked up from reference TRBV29-1 and TRBJ1-2): SAVISQKPSRDICQRGTSLTIQCQVDSQVTMMFWYRQQPGQSLTLIATANQGSEATYESGFVIDKFPISRPNLTFSTLTVSNMSPEDSSIYLCSVSHYGYTFGSGTRLTVV.

This clone showed up just a few times. The rearrangement links TRBV20-1 to TRBJ1-2, with 7 bases aligning to TRBD1. V shed 6 bases and J 8 bases; nucleotides not matched to a gene: 12. This CDR3 is 13 amino acids long. Per the germline V gene, CDR1 is DFQATT and CDR2 is SNEGSKA (reference sequence). The DNA of the CDR3 is TGCAGTGCGAGTATCGACAGGGTGGAGGGCTACACCTTC. It translates to CSASIDRVEGYTF.

Only one count was recorded for this clone. The chain employs TRBV6-5 and TRBJ1-2; TRBD1 aligns across 7 bases. The ends lost 0 bases at V and 8 bases at J; junction bases unmatched: 9. CDR1 MNHEY and CDR2 SVGAGI come from the germline V gene. The CDR3 runs 15 residues. The CDR3 nucleotides read TGTGCCAGCAGTTACTCTATATCTACAGGGGTAGGCTACACCTTC. This codes for CASSYSISTGVGYTF.

Comments on this clone: The germline gene is not matched at one end of the junction; a read error may be the cause. V and J are TRBV9 and TRBJ1-1; 11 positions match TRBD1. Germline V lookup: CDR1 SGDLS, CDR2 YYNGEE. The CDR3 has 17 residues. In DNA, the CDR3 is TGTGCCAGCAGCGCCCCGTGGACAGGGGGCGGGAGCACTGAAGTTTTCTTT. Its protein product is CASSAPWTGGGSTEVFF.

The V gene is TRBV7-9, the J gene TRBJ1-4, with D hard to call. Per germline, CDR1 SEHNR and CDR2 FQNEAQ (reference sequence). This CDR3 comprises 12 residues. V was clipped by 3 bases and J by 11 bases, with 10 bases between them. The CDR3 here is CASSFGLEKLFF. The CDR3 nucleotides are TGTGCCAGCAGCTTTGGCCTGGAGAAACTGTTTTTT.

The rearrangement uses TRBV7-2 and TRBJ2-7; D perhaps matches TRBD1 (5 bases). This CDR3 is 15 amino acids long. Trimming took 4 bases from V and 0 from J, leaving 13 bases between them. Germline-derived CDR1 and CDR2 are SGHTA and FQGNSA. The DNA of the CDR3 is TGTGCCAGCAGCTCACCAAACAGGAGCTCCTACGAGCAGTACTTC. It yields the protein CASSSPNRSSYEQYF.

The gene calls are TRBV11-2 and TRBJ2-3; 8 bases agree with TRBD2. The CDR3 spans 16 residues. The V gene end was trimmed by 1 base and the J gene end by 2 bases; junction bases not matched to a gene: 5. Germline CDR1 SGHAT, CDR2 FQNNGV. The CDR3 reads CASSLGVAGPTDTQYF. As DNA, the CDR3 is TGTGCCAGCAGCTTAGGGGTAGCGGGGCCCACAGATACGCAGTATTTT.

This chain links TRBV18 with TRBJ1-1; D might be TRBD1 (5 bases). The CDR3 extends over 13 amino acids. Germline-derived CDR1 and CDR2 are KGHSH and LQKENI. V was trimmed by 2 bases and J by 5 bases, leaving 9 bases between them. CDR3 sequence reads: CASSPNRQTEAFF. DNA of the CDR3: TGTGCCAGCTCACCAAACCGACAGACTGAAGCTTTCTTT. The full variable domain, completed using reference TRBV18 and TRBJ1-1, is NAGVMQNPRHLVRRRGQEARLRCSPMKGHSHVYWYRQLPEEGLKFMVYLQKENIIDESGMPKERFSAEFPKEGPSILRIQQVVRGDSAAYFCASSPNRQTEAFFGQGTRLTVV.

Only one count was recorded for this clone. The chain links TRBV3-1 (or the pseudogene TRBV3-2) to TRBJ2-1; D not certain. The germline V and J ends were trimmed by 2 bases and 5 bases, with 7 bases remaining between them. Germline CDR1 and CDR2: LGHDT and YNNKEL (reference sequence). The length of the CDR3 is 13 residues. CDR3: CASSQCPDNEQFF. The CDR3 bases are TGTGCCAGCAGCCAATGTCCGGACAATGAGCAGTTCTTC.

The chain combines TRBV7-8 with TRBJ2-5; a weak D match, TRBD2 (6 bases). This CDR3 region has 13 residues. Germline V gene lookup returns CDR1 SGHVS and CDR2 FQNEAQ. V was trimmed by 3 bases and J by 2 bases, leaving 7 bases between them. The CDR3 DNA reads as TGTGCCAGCAGCTTGGGGACTCAAGAGACCCAGTACTTC. Its translation is CASSLGTQETQYF.

The rearrangement links TRBV6-5 to TRBJ2-7, with D maybe TRBD2 (7 bases). This CDR3 spans 16 amino acids. V was pared by 0 bases and J by 4 bases, with 16 bases between. Germline CDR1 and CDR2: MNHEY and SVGAGI. CDR3 coding DNA: TGTGCCAGCAGTTACTCGATAGTGGCGGGGGCTTACGAGCAGTACTTC. As protein: CASSYSIVAGAYEQYF.

The chain joins TRBV11-2 to TRBJ1-1; 7 bases match TRBD1. Germline V gene lookup returns CDR1 SGHAT and CDR2 FQNNGV. J lost 1 base, V lost 5 bases, and 1 base had no gene match. CDR3 length: 13 amino acids. CDR3 residues: CASSRDRNTEAFF. CDR3 DNA: TGTGCCAGCAGCAGGGACAGGAACACTGAAGCTTTCTTT. The full variable domain, in which reference TRBV11-2 and TRBJ1-1 provide the parts outside the CDR3, is EAGVAQSPRYKIIEKRQSVAFWCNPISGHATLYWYQQILGQGPKLLIQFQNNGVVDDSQLPKDRFSAERLKGVDSTLKIQPAKLEDSAVYLCASSRDRNTEAFFGQGTRLTVV.

J is TRBJ2-7 and V is TRBV4-3, with D uncertain. V shed 1 base and J shed 9 bases, with 13 bases lying between them. The CDR3 loop spans 13 amino acids. Germline-derived CDR1 and CDR2 are LGHNA and YSLEER. The chain's CDR3 is CASSQGANGAQYF. The DNA of the CDR3 is TGCGCCAGCAGCCAAGGGGCCAACGGTGCGCAGTACTTC.

The chain links TRBV27 to TRBJ2-1; D may be TRBD2 (5 bases). Germline CDR1 MNHEY, CDR2 SMNVEV (reference sequence). V dropped 6 bases and J dropped 7 bases, with 13 bases sitting between them. The CDR3 has 13 residues. In DNA, the CDR3 is TGTGCCAGCAGACGGGAAGGTGGGAATGAGCAGTTCTTC. This codes for CASRREGGNEQFF.

The J gene is TRBJ2-2, the V gene TRBV24-1, with a tentative D call TRBD2 (5 bases). There are 14 residues in the CDR3. The V and J ends lost 4 bases and 7 bases respectively, with 12 bases between them. Germline CDR1 and CDR2: KGHDR and SFDVKD. As DNA, the CDR3 is TGTGCCACCAGTGACCCCTCCCGGGGCGGGGAGCTGTTTTTT. Translating it yields CATSDPSRGGELFF.

This clone has only a few counts. The chain joins TRBV2 to TRBJ1-5; D is unresolved. This CDR3 is built from 15 residues. Per the germline V gene, CDR1 is SNHLY and CDR2 is FYNNEI. Deletions cut 11 bases from V and 3 bases from J, with 20 bases between. The CDR3 region is CAGGTDKALNQPQHF. The CDR3 DNA reads TGTGCCGGAGGTACAGACAAGGCCCTCAATCAGCCCCAGCATTTT.

This sequence joins TRBV5-1 and TRBJ2-3; 10 bases fit TRBD2. Germline assignment: CDR1 SGHRS and CDR2 YFSETQ. With 5 bases clipped from V and 2 bases from J, the junction kept 2 bases outside the gene matches. The CDR3 extends over 14 amino acids. The CDR3 here is CASRAGGNTDTQYF. CDR3 DNA sequence: TGCGCCAGCAGAGCGGGGGGGAACACAGATACGCAGTATTTT. Full variable domain (missing parts from reference TRBV5-1 and TRBJ2-3): KAGVTQTPRYLIKTRGQQVTLSCSPISGHRSVSWYQQTPGQGLQFLFEYFSETQRNKGNFPGRFSGRQFSNSRSEMNVSTLELGDSALYLCASRAGGNTDTQYFGPGTRLTVL.

The chain couples TRBV10-3 to TRBJ2-7; 7 nucleotides agree with TRBD1. CDR1 is ENHRY and CDR2 is SYGVKD in the germline V gene. Trimming removed 3 bases from V and 5 bases from J; junction bases left unmatched: 10. The CDR3 loop spans 15 amino acids. Written as DNA, the CDR3 is TGTGCCATCAGTGATAGGAGGACAGGTGAACACGAGCAGTACTTC. Amino acids: CAISDRRTGEHEQYF.

The V call is TRBV9, the J call TRBJ2-1; perhaps TRBD2 as D (5 bases). The germline CDR1 and CDR2 sequences are SGDLS and YYNGEE. The CDR3 covers 12 residues. Trimming left V 0 bases short and J 9 bases short, with 7 bases between. For the CDR3, the DNA is TGTGCCAGCAGCGTAGTGGGGAGTGAGCAGTTCTTC. It yields the protein CASSVVGSEQFF.

A few counts support this clone. V usage is TRBV5-1 and J usage is TRBJ1-5; no definite D call. Looked up from germline, CDR1 is SGHRS and CDR2 is YFSETQ. V was trimmed by 5 bases and J by 11 bases, leaving 23 bases between them. This CDR3 spans 15 amino acids. The CDR3 nucleotides read TGCGCCAGCAGGGAAGGACCGGTGACGGGGTTGTCCCAGCATTTT. Protein product: CASREGPVTGLSQHF.